A single sample is the source of the 25 T cell receptor beta chains below, sequenced in a study of shared clonotypes between healthy human individuals (dated by TCRdb to about 2020). Libraries were prepared through the immunoSEQ multiplex PCR assay. This immuneACCESS table, as held by TCRdb, lists in-frame sequences with V and J called but not all clones. Of the missing ones, under half trace to an unresolved V gene in checked studies; the others have no known cause. For this sample the table gives approximately 2,200,000 clones, of which about 92% were detected only once. The biggest ten clones account for approximately 1.7% of the sample. CD8 naive samples consisted of CD45RO-negative cells that were positively selected for CCR7, yielding a CD45RA+CCR7+ population without TemRA cells. Sequenced input: naive CD8+ T cells from PBMCs. In the paper's terms, the cell subset or site label means: CD45RA+CCR7+. These receptors were taken from a man aged 18 to 29 in good health. Some clones in this sample may be carry-over from other donors' samples.

V and J are TRBV13 and TRBJ2-7; a possible D gene is TRBD1 (6 bases). The CDR3 consists of 14 residues. V lost 5 bases to trimming and J lost 6 bases, with 17 bases between them. CDR1 is PRHDT, CDR2 FYEKMQ, per germline (reference sequence). The CDR3 sequence: CASSPRAGAVEQYF. CDR3 in DNA: TGTGCCAGCAGCCCCCGGGCAGGGGCGGTCGAGCAGTACTTC.

The V call is TRBV7-6, the J call TRBJ2-7, with D possibly TRBD1 on 5 matching bases. The germline CDR1 and CDR2 sequences are SGHVS and FNYEAQ. The CDR3 runs 14 residues. V shed 1 base and J shed 2 bases, with 9 bases lying between them. The CDR3 here is CASSLGQRAYEQYF. CDR3 sequence (DNA): TGTGCCAGCAGCTTAGGACAGCGCGCCTACGAGCAGTACTTC.

The rearrangement uses TRBV7-6 and TRBJ1-1; D not resolved. The CDR3 is 12 amino acids. Trimming shortened V by 1 base and J by 8 bases, and 8 bases separated the two germline ends. Germline V gene lookup returns CDR1 SGHVS and CDR2 FNYEAQ. The CDR3 sequence is CASSLGAGEAFF. As DNA, the CDR3 is TGTGCCAGCAGCTTAGGAGCGGGAGAAGCTTTCTTT.

The chain uses TRBV7-9 and TRBJ2-7, with unresolved D. The V end lost 0 bases, the J end lost 2 bases, and 17 bases lay between the germline ends. Germline V gene sequence: CDR1 SEHNR, CDR2 FQNEAQ (reference sequence). The CDR3 is made up of 17 amino acids. CDR3 sequence (DNA): TGTGCCAGCAGCTTAGCGGTGGCAGCCCAAGAACCCTACGAGCAGTACTTC. Translated, it gives CASSLAVAAQEPYEQYF.

V gene TRBV5-1 combines with J gene TRBJ2-5; 12 bases fit TRBD1. The CDR3 contains 15 residues. Germline V gives CDR1 SGHRS, CDR2 YFSETQ. Unmatched junction bases numbered 7, after V lost 5 bases and J lost 5 bases. Here the CDR3 reads CASRPGQGALETQYF. In DNA form, the CDR3 reads TGCGCCAGCAGACCGGGACAGGGGGCGTTGGAGACCCAGTACTTC.

The chain has TRBV29-1 and TRBJ2-1, with D unresolved. Looked up from germline, CDR1 is SQVTM and CDR2 is ANQGSEA. The CDR3 totals 9 residues. V was cut by 3 bases and J by 12 bases, with 6 bases left in between. The chain's CDR3 is CSVDVGQFF. The CDR3 DNA sequence: TGCAGCGTTGACGTCGGGCAGTTCTTC.

The rearrangement uses TRBV27 and TRBJ2-5, with D possibly being TRBD2 (5 bases). Germline V gives CDR1 MNHEY, CDR2 SMNVEV (reference sequence). Trimming pared 10 bases from V and 4 bases from J, leaving 16 bases between. This CDR3 has 13 residues. The CDR3 DNA reads as TGTGCCACCGCAGCCGAGAGGGCAGAGACCCAGTACTTC. Translation gives CATAAERAETQYF.

The V and J genes are TRBV11-2 and TRBJ2-2; D perhaps matches TRBD2 (5 bases). The V gene lost 5 bases and the J gene lost 1 base, with 14 bases spanning the gap. The germline V gene has CDR1 SGHAT and CDR2 FQNNGV. The CDR3 runs 16 residues. CDR3 loop: CASSKRTGGNTGELFF. The CDR3, as DNA: TGTGCCAGCAGCAAAAGGACTGGAGGGAACACCGGGGAGCTGTTTTTT.

This clone showed up just a few times. This chain connects TRBV4-3 to TRBJ1-1, with no clear D. The V and J ends lost 5 bases and 3 bases respectively, with 16 bases between them. CDR1 and CDR2 from the germline V gene are LGHNA and YSLEER. The CDR3 covers 15 residues. The CDR3 is CASSSRREGHTEAFF. The CDR3 DNA is TGCGCCAGCAGCTCTCGACGGGAGGGCCACACTGAAGCTTTCTTT.

V is TRBV2 and J is TRBJ1-5; a possible D gene is TRBD1 (6 bases). Germline V lookup: CDR1 SNHLY, CDR2 FYNNEI. The germline V and J ends were trimmed by 7 bases and 11 bases, with 18 bases remaining between them. The CDR3 contains 13 residues. The CDR3 DNA reads TGTGCCAGCAAGGACAGCGAGGATAGGACCCAGCATTTT. This translates into CASKDSEDRTQHF.

The chain is built from TRBV9 and TRBJ1-2; 10 positions match TRBD1. Germline trimming cut 0 bases from V and 7 bases from J; bases unmatched to any gene: 6. The CDR3 runs 15 residues. CDR1 SGDLS and CDR2 YYNGEE come from the germline V gene. The CDR3 loop reads CASSVGTGGDSGYTF. The CDR3 nucleotides are TGTGCCAGCAGCGTAGGGACAGGGGGTGATTCTGGCTACACCTTC.

The chain carries TRBV7-2 and TRBJ2-1; D is ambiguous. The CDR3 consists of 13 residues. Germline V gene lookup returns CDR1 SGHTA and CDR2 FQGNSA. V was pared by 5 bases and J by 4 bases, with 9 bases between. The CDR3 coding sequence is TGTGCCAGCAGCCTTATTCCTTACAATGAGCAGTTCTTC. Its protein product is CASSLIPYNEQFF.

The chain carries TRBV10-2 and TRBJ2-1, with 7 bases identical to TRBD1. The V gene's germline CDR1 is WSHSY and CDR2 SAAADI. This CDR3 is built from 14 residues. Unmatched junction bases numbered 3, after V lost 5 bases and J lost 2 bases. Here the CDR3 reads CASSPTGTYNEQFF. In DNA form, the CDR3 reads TGCGCCAGCAGTCCGACAGGGACCTACAATGAGCAGTTCTTC.

This rearrangement joins TRBV6-6 to TRBJ2-3; D might be TRBD1 or TRBD2, each matching 5 bases. Looked up from germline, CDR1 is MNHNY and CDR2 is SVGAGI (reference sequence). The CDR3 spans 15 residues. With 9 bases removed from V and 1 base from J, the gap between germline ends came to 17 bases. The CDR3 region has the DNA TGTGCCAGGGGTACAACGGGACGATGCACAGATACGCAGTATTTT. As protein: CARGTTGRCTDTQYF.

This chain joins TRBV6-6 and TRBJ2-1, with TRBD1 as a possible D gene (6 bases). V was pared by 6 bases and J by 11 bases, with 17 bases between. Germline CDR1 MNHNY, CDR2 SVGAGI (reference sequence). There are 13 residues in the CDR3. CDR3 bases: TGTGCCAGCAGCCAAGACAGGTTTCAAAAGCAGTTCTTC. Its protein is CASSQDRFQKQFF.

This clone appeared a single time. V usage is TRBV9 and J usage is TRBJ2-3, with TRBD2 matching 10 bases. CDR3 length: 18 residues. Per the germline V gene, CDR1 is SGDLS and CDR2 is YYNGEE. After removal of 4 bases from V and 1 base from J, the junction contained 12 bases not matched to a gene. In DNA form, the CDR3 reads TGTGCCAGCAGCCCCGCCGCTAGCGGGAGTCTTGGCACAGATACGCAGTATTTT. Translating it yields CASSPAASGSLGTDTQYF.

The chain carries TRBV5-4 and TRBJ1-2; D not resolved. In germline, CDR1 is SGHNT, CDR2 YYREEE (reference sequence). With 0 bases removed from V and 0 bases from J, the gap between germline ends came to 9 bases. The CDR3 has 15 residues. The CDR3 is CASSLDPSANYGYTF. CDR3 DNA: TGTGCCAGCAGCTTGGATCCTTCAGCTAACTATGGCTACACCTTC.

The chain has TRBV29-1 and TRBJ2-1, with 9 bases aligning to TRBD2. CDR1 SQVTM and CDR2 ANQGSEA come from the germline V gene. The CDR3 runs 16 residues. Trimming at V came to 5 bases and at J to 7 bases, leaving 15 bases not matched to a gene. CDR3 loop: CSVPKGGRALLNEQFF. Here the CDR3 DNA reads TGCAGCGTTCCCAAGGGCGGGAGGGCCCTCCTGAATGAGCAGTTCTTC.

The genes are TRBV9 and TRBJ1-4; a weak D match, TRBD1 (6 bases). Germline V lookup: CDR1 SGDLS, CDR2 YYNGEE. CDR3 size: 15 residues. Trimming removed 1 base at V and 5 bases at J, with 12 bases between. The CDR3, as DNA: TGTGCCAGCAGCGTAAGGGGGGCTGTGAATGAAAAACTGTTTTTT. Protein product: CASSVRGAVNEKLFF.

The chain couples TRBV7-9 to TRBJ2-1, with 8 bases fitting TRBD2. The CDR3 extends over 17 amino acids. The germline V gene has CDR1 SEHNR and CDR2 FQNEAQ (reference sequence). J gave up 4 bases and V 5 bases, and 13 bases lay outside the gene matches. The CDR3 sequence: CASSDGLAAGAYNEQFF. CDR3 in DNA: TGTGCCAGCAGCGACGGACTAGCCGCGGGCGCGTACAATGAGCAGTTCTTC.

The V gene is TRBV9, the J gene TRBJ2-3, with TRBD2 matching 11 bases. J gave up 5 bases and V 7 bases, and 9 bases lay outside the gene matches. This CDR3 contains 15 residues. CDR1 SGDLS and CDR2 YYNGEE come from the germline V gene. In DNA form, the CDR3 reads TGTGCCAGCTCCGGATCTAGCGGGAGGATAGATACGCAGTATTTT. It translates to CASSGSSGRIDTQYF.

The chain couples TRBV6-5 to TRBJ2-7, with unresolved D. V lost 0 bases and J 0 bases, leaving 9 bases between the germline ends. Per the germline V gene, CDR1 is MNHEY and CDR2 is SVGAGI. The CDR3 loop spans 15 amino acids. DNA for the CDR3: TGTGCCAGCAGTTACTCGAGAGCCCACTCCTACGAGCAGTACTTC. This gives the protein CASSYSRAHSYEQYF.

V is TRBV11-2 and J is TRBJ2-7, with 8 bases that match TRBD1. After removal of 0 bases from V and 3 bases from J, the junction contained 4 bases not matched to a gene. The CDR3 runs 15 residues. Germline values: CDR1 SGHAT, CDR2 FQNNGV. The CDR3 protein is CASSLDRTGGYEQYF. CDR3 DNA: TGTGCCAGCAGCTTAGATCGAACAGGGGGCTACGAGCAGTACTTC. Full variable domain (rest looked up from reference TRBV11-2 and TRBJ2-7): EAGVAQSPRYKIIEKRQSVAFWCNPISGHATLYWYQQILGQGPKLLIQFQNNGVVDDSQLPKDRFSAERLKGVDSTLKIQPAKLEDSAVYLCASSLDRTGGYEQYFGPGTRLTVT.

The chain uses TRBV5-1 and TRBJ2-1, with TRBD1 matching 7 bases. Germline V lookup: CDR1 SGHRS, CDR2 YFSETQ. CDR3 size: 16 residues. Trimming cost V 4 bases and J 2 bases; bases outside gene matches: 9. CDR3 in DNA: TGCGCCAGCAGCCTCGACAGGGCAGTAACCTACAATGAGCAGTTCTTC. Its translation: CASSLDRAVTYNEQFF.

This chain connects TRBV5-1 to TRBJ1-4; tentatively, D is TRBD1 (5 bases). V was trimmed by 4 bases and J by 7 bases, leaving 17 bases between them. This CDR3 has 15 residues. Germline CDR1 SGHRS, CDR2 YFSETQ. CDR3 loop: CASSLSWGTAEKLFF. For the CDR3, the DNA is TGCGCCAGCAGCCTCTCCTGGGGGACTGCTGAAAAACTGTTTTTT. The variable domain in full, completed from reference TRBV5-1 and TRBJ1-4, reads KAGVTQTPRYLIKTRGQQVTLSCSPISGHRSVSWYQQTPGQGLQFLFEYFSETQRNKGNFPGRFSGRQFSNSRSEMNVSTLELGDSALYLCASSLSWGTAEKLFFGSGTQLSVL.